This TCR beta chain was sequenced for a study of T cells in Graves' hyperthyroidism and ophthalmopathy. Study-wide results and caveats: Prediction of ophthalmopathy progression came a median around 7.1 months pre-onset.

This clonotype was seen only once. As yet, its antigen is unknown. No ophthalmopathy progression within 18 months constituted stable Graves' hyperthyroidism. Hyperthyroidism, newly diagnosed and lasting under 2 months, affected patients aged 18 to 65. V gave up 0 bases and J gave up 7 bases, with 15 bases separating them. Germline V gene data show CDR1 as GTSNPN and CDR2 as SVGIG (reference sequence). The CDR3 totals 14 residues. TCR beta CDR3 regions were amplified from RNA. HTBI primers were used for first-round RT-PCR of the TCR CDR3. TCRdb reprocessed the multiplex PCR reads via MiXCR and lists one record per CDR3 protein. The data contain 500,000 to 550,000 distinct CDR3 sequences, less than 25% of them seen just once; the ten biggest clones take up 26%.

This chain links TRBV30 with TRBJ1-1; a possible D gene is TRBD1 (5 bases). This clonotype originated in a man between 18 and 35 years old with Graves' hyperthyroidism. The sample was blood. Written as DNA, the CDR3 is TGTGCCTGGAGTGTCCCGGGGCGGGAGGGTGAAGCTTTCTTT. Its translation: CAWSVPGREGEAFF.